The clone carrying this T cell receptor beta chain was seen a handful of times. What it recognizes is unknown. Template-switching 5'RACE yielded the TCR cDNA; a universal primer site and UMIs were added in the process. Each CDR3 protein gets one entry after TCRdb re-called the 5' RACE reads with MiXCR. The table records about 240,000 distinct CDR3 sequences, less than 8.5% of them present only once. The data were taken from a study of T cells after yellow fever vaccination. Overall study context: SMART-Seq v4 Ultra Low Input handled preparation of low-cell-number fractions.

The study's findings and limits: It was a weaker secondary response, yet one that peaked faster, at day 5 versus 15. Abundant bulk-population clonotypes could contaminate the FACS-sorted repertoires.

Germline V gives CDR1 SQVTM, CDR2 ANQGSEA. The CDR3 has 12 amino acids. The V gene lost 8 bases and the J gene lost 5 bases, with 15 bases spanning the gap. The TCR comes from a man under 40 who received the YFV17D yellow fever vaccine. The sample here was CD4+ T cells sorted from PBMCs, taken 15 days after the yellow fever booster vaccination. The chain links TRBV29-1 to TRBJ2-5; no clear D gene. CDR3 residues: CSSRPQGETQYF. In DNA form, the CDR3 reads TGCAGCTCCCGGCCCCAAGGGGAGACCCAGTACTTC.